The source of this T cell receptor (beta chain) is a study of radiation and T cells in renal cell carcinoma. Assay used: immunoSEQ multiplex PCR; TCRdb lists only in-frame clones, some missing. The repertoire consists of some 25,000 clones, with roughly 64% occurring once and the leading ten covering approximately 23%. Treatment described: treatment-naive control, cytoreductive nephrectomy. Germline V gene sequence: CDR1 MNHEY, CDR2 SMNVEV (reference sequence). V was pared by 7 bases and J by 4 bases, with 16 bases between. The CDR3 runs to 14 residues. Comments on this clone: Its cognate antigen is unknown.

Study-wide findings and caveats: Only small tumor regions of roughly 1 g were sampled.

This specimen was tumor tissue, taken from a patient whose treatment was nephrectomy without radiotherapy. J is TRBJ1-1 and V is TRBV27; D unclear. This TCR was sampled from a man between 40 and 49 years old with renal cell carcinoma. The CDR3 is CASTAGGSVTEAFF. The CDR3 DNA is TGTGCCAGCACCGCCGGCGGATCCGTCACTGAAGCTTTCTTT.